This T cell receptor beta chain was identified during a study of T cell responses to AZD1222 COVID-19 vaccine. Germline V gene data show CDR1 as LNHNV and CDR2 as YYDKDF (reference sequence). The CDR3 runs 15 residues. V dropped 5 bases and J dropped 0 bases, with 10 bases sitting between them. Sequencing used immunoSEQ multiplex PCR; TCRdb keeps in-frame clones, though not all of them. Of under 150,000 clones in the sample, approximately 94% were seen once. The chain employs TRBV15 and TRBJ2-2; TRBD2 is a possible D gene (5 bases). Source: peripheral blood, taken on day 0 of AZD1222 vaccination. This receptor was identified in an adult in good health. Here the CDR3 reads CATSPRGSNTGELFF. CDR3 in DNA: TGTGCCACCAGCCCCCGAGGGTCGAACACCGGGGAGCTGTTTTTT. The full variable domain, in which reference TRBV15 and TRBJ2-2 provide the parts outside the CDR3, is DAMVIQNPRYQVTQFGKPVTLSCSQTLNHNVMYWYQQKSSQAPKLLFHYYDKDFNNEADTPDNFQSRRPNTSFCFLDIRSPGLGDTAMYLCATSPRGSNTGELFFGEGSRLTVL.